This T cell receptor (beta chain) emerged from a study of blood T cell repertoires in COVID-19. Sequencing used immunoSEQ multiplex PCR; TCRdb keeps in-frame clones, though not all of them. The profile covers some 200,000 clones, with roughly 87% appearing a single time and around 2.4% taken by the ten largest. V was trimmed by 0 bases and J by 6 bases, leaving 6 bases between them. The CDR3 runs to 13 residues. Germline V gives CDR1 SGHTA, CDR2 FQGNSA. The J gene is TRBJ1-5, the V gene TRBV7-2, with D hard to call. This TCR was recovered from a woman in her 30s who had recovered from COVID-19. Sequencing was performed on PBMCs or T cells enriched from blood (not recorded which). CDR3 coding DNA: TGTGCCAGCAGCTTAGCTGGTAGTCAGCCCCAGCATTTT. Protein: CASSLAGSQPQHF.